These 27 T cell receptor beta chains share one sample of origin, sequenced in a study of shared clonotypes between healthy human individuals. CD45RO-negative CD8 cells positively selected for CCR7 made up the naive population, which excluded terminally differentiated effector memory CD45RA+ cells. The data were produced by immunoSEQ multiplex PCR, yet TCRdb's version contains in-frame clones alone and is incomplete. The sample lists around 2,100,000 clones; around 96% were seen once. The sample was naive CD8+ T cells sorted from blood. These receptors all come from a man aged 18 to 30 in good health.

V usage is TRBV7-2 and J usage is TRBJ1-1; D is uncertain. CDR3 length: 13 amino acids. V was pared by 1 base and J by 1 base, with 4 bases between. The germline gives CDR1 SGHTA, CDR2 FQGNSA. For the CDR3, the DNA is TGTGCCAGCAGCTTAGTAGGGAACACTGAAGCTTTCTTT. Translation: CASSLVGNTEAFF.

The chain uses TRBV2 and TRBJ2-2, with 7 positions matching TRBD1. Losses at the gene ends were 4 bases for V and 6 bases for J; bases not matched to a gene: 5. This CDR3 region has 14 residues. Germline V lookup: CDR1 SNHLY, CDR2 FYNNEI. CDR3 protein: CASSGTGEAGELFF. CDR3 in DNA: TGTGCCAGCAGTGGAACAGGGGAAGCCGGGGAGCTGTTTTTT.

In its sample, this clone was seen a few times. Other DNA sequences of this sample code for an identical CDR3. The V call is TRBV7-9, the J call TRBJ2-7, with 7 positions matching TRBD1. The CDR3 is made up of 14 amino acids. Germline lookup yields CDR1 SEHNR and CDR2 FQNEAQ (reference sequence). V trimming: 3 bases; J trimming: 0 bases; junction bases outside the gene matches: 2. Written as DNA, the CDR3 is TGTGCCAGCAGCTTCCCAGGGGGCTCCTACGAGCAGTACTTC. This gives the protein CASSFPGGSYEQYF.

A word on this clone: Since the CDR3 does not end with the conserved phenylalanine or tryptophan, this likely comes from a read error. Because the CDR3's place on the DNA is in doubt, the DNA is left out and the CDR3 is given as listed by TCRdb. The CDR3 region is CASNPVRAPAGPFD. The chain recombines TRBV5-6 with TRBJ2-7; the table calls TRBD1, which could not be checked here. The CDR3 has 14 amino acids, counting both end residues. CDR1 SGHDT and CDR2 YYEEEE come from the germline V gene.

The J gene is TRBJ1-5, the V gene TRBV7-8; TRBD1 might be the D (5 bases). The CDR3 totals 15 residues. The germline V gene has CDR1 SGHVS and CDR2 FQNEAQ. The V and J ends lost 6 bases and 5 bases respectively, with 17 bases between them. Here the CDR3 DNA reads TGTGCCAGCAGGGAGGAAAGGGGATACGATCAGCCCCAGCATTTT. Translating gives CASREERGYDQPQHF.

V and J are TRBV5-6 and TRBJ1-2; D unclear. The CDR3 has 13 amino acids. Germline loops: CDR1 SGHDT, CDR2 YYEEEE. The V gene lost 4 bases and the J gene lost 8 bases, with 15 bases spanning the gap. CDR3 loop: CASSPLSDGGYTF. CDR3 DNA: TGTGCCAGCAGCCCCCTATCCGACGGAGGCTACACCTTC.

V is TRBV16 and J is TRBJ2-7; D is ambiguous. This CDR3 region has 16 residues. The V end was cut by 3 bases, the J end by 0 bases, with 15 bases between. Germline CDR1 and CDR2: KGHSY and FQNENV. CDR3 in amino acids: CASSHEDGYSSYEQYF. CDR3 DNA sequence: TGTGCCAGCAGCCATGAGGACGGTTATAGCTCCTACGAGCAGTACTTC.

The chain joins TRBV9 to TRBJ1-3; D gene uncertain. Germline-derived CDR1 and CDR2 are SGDLS and YYNGEE. V dropped 3 bases and J dropped 4 bases, with 11 bases sitting between them. The CDR3 totals 14 residues. The CDR3: CASSAPLQGNTIYF. The CDR3, as DNA: TGTGCCAGCAGCGCCCCCTTACAGGGAAACACCATATATTTT.

V gene TRBV14 combines with J gene TRBJ2-1, with 9 bases fitting TRBD2. The CDR3 totals 19 residues. Trimming took 4 bases from V and 0 from J; bases not matched to a gene: 13. CDR1 is SGHDN and CDR2 is FVKESK in the germline V gene. Written as DNA, the CDR3 is TGTGCCAGCAGCCCCCGGGGGCTAGCGGGACTGAGCTCCTACAATGAGCAGTTCTTC. It yields the protein CASSPRGLAGLSSYNEQFF.

This chain uses TRBV15 with TRBJ1-2; the D gene is possibly TRBD1 (6 bases). Germline loops: CDR1 LNHNV, CDR2 YYDKDF (reference sequence). The V end was cut by 5 bases, the J end by 5 bases, with 15 bases between. This CDR3 is 14 amino acids long. The CDR3 region is CATSSPDRTYGYTF. DNA of the CDR3: TGTGCCACCAGCTCCCCCGACAGGACATATGGCTACACCTTC.

This sequence joins TRBV28 and TRBJ1-6, with 8 bases that match TRBD1. CDR3 length: 16 residues. The ends lost 5 bases at V and 6 bases at J; junction bases unmatched: 9. Germline lookup yields CDR1 MDHEN and CDR2 SYDVKM. The CDR3: CASSHQWTGINSPLHF. DNA of the CDR3: TGTGCCAGCAGTCACCAATGGACAGGGATTAATTCACCCCTCCACTTT. The full variable domain, with the rest looked up from reference TRBV28 and TRBJ1-6, is DVKVTQSSRYLVKRTGEKVFLECVQDMDHENMFWYRQDPGLGLRLIYFSYDVKMKEKGDIPEGYSVSREKKERFSLILESASTNQTSMYLCASSHQWTGINSPLHFGNGTRLTVT.

CDR3: CASSYKTENTEAFF. CDR3 bases: TGTGCCAGCAGTTACAAGACAGAGAACACTGAAGCTTTCTTT. The chain joins TRBV6-5 to TRBJ1-1; perhaps TRBD1 as D (5 bases). V gave up 2 bases and J gave up 1 base, with 8 bases separating them. The length of the CDR3 is 14 residues. Germline CDR1 reads MNHEY; CDR2 reads SVGAGI.

This clone was detected only a few times. The rearrangement joins TRBV21-1 to TRBJ1-6. TRBV21-1 is a known pseudogene. The CDR3 length is 15 residues. This CDR3 is CASSLIHGDNSPLHF. Here the CDR3 DNA reads TGTGCCAGCTCCCTCATACACGGTGATAATTCACCCCTCCACTTT.

The CDR3 loop is CASSSQAHNEQFF. In nucleotides, the CDR3 is TGTGCCAGTAGTTCTCAGGCTCACAATGAGCAGTTCTTC. The chain links TRBV19 to TRBJ2-1; D ambiguous. The V end lost 5 bases, the J end lost 5 bases, and 10 bases lay between the germline ends. This CDR3 contains 13 residues. In germline, CDR1 is LNHDA, CDR2 SQIVND (reference sequence).

The chain carries TRBV19 and TRBJ1-1; D is possibly TRBD1 (6 bases). Trimming stripped 3 bases from V and 1 base from J, with 15 bases between. The CDR3 has 16 residues. Germline CDR1 is LNHDA and CDR2 is SQIVND (reference sequence). The CDR3 loop reads CASSMIWDTENTEAFF. The CDR3 DNA reads TGTGCCAGTAGTATGATTTGGGACACTGAGAACACTGAAGCTTTCTTT.

The V call is TRBV27, the J call TRBJ2-7, with 8 bases matching TRBD2. The V and J ends lost 1 base and 2 bases, in that order; junction bases with no gene match: 7. Per the germline V gene, CDR1 is MNHEY and CDR2 is SMNVEV (reference sequence). This CDR3 region has 16 residues. The CDR3 sequence is CASSLWSGGAAYEQYF. Written as DNA, the CDR3 is TGTGCCAGCAGTTTATGGAGCGGGGGCGCGGCCTACGAGCAGTACTTC.

The chain combines TRBV4-1 with TRBJ1-5; no clear D gene. In germline, CDR1 is MGHRA, CDR2 YSYEKL. The CDR3 length is 17 residues. The V end lost 1 base, the J end lost 0 bases, and 13 bases lay between the germline ends. Written as DNA, the CDR3 is TGCGCCAGCAGCCAAGGCGCAGGAGCATATAGCAATCAGCCCCAGCATTTT. Its protein product is CASSQGAGAYSNQPQHF.

For the CDR3, the DNA is TGTGCCAGCAGCGACCTAGCGGGAGCTGATGAGCAGTACTTC. Translating it yields CASSDLAGADEQYF. This chain uses TRBV7-2 with TRBJ2-7; 10 bases are a match to TRBD2. The V gene's germline CDR1 is SGHTA and CDR2 FQGNSA. The ends lost 5 bases at V and 7 bases at J; junction bases unmatched: 8. The CDR3 is 14 amino acids. Drawing the rest from reference TRBV7-2 and TRBJ2-7, the complete variable domain is GAGVSQSPSNKVTEKGKDVELRCDPISGHTALYWYRQSLGQGLEFLIYFQGNSAPDKSGLPSDRFSAERTGGSVSTLTIQRTQQEDSAVYLCASSDLAGADEQYFGPGTRLTVT.

The CDR3 DNA reads as TGTGCCAGCAGCTTACCACCTCCCGTACTAGCGGGTCTCACAGATACGCAGTATTTT. Amino acid sequence: CASSLPPPVLAGLTDTQYF. J is TRBJ2-3 and V is TRBV7-9; 9 nucleotides align to TRBD2. There are 19 residues in the CDR3. Germline CDR1 reads SEHNR; CDR2 reads FQNEAQ (reference sequence). After removal of 2 bases from V and 2 bases from J, the junction contained 14 bases not matched to a gene.

The J gene is TRBJ1-3, the V gene TRBV14; the D is unclear. This CDR3 is built from 12 residues. Germline assignment: CDR1 SGHDN and CDR2 FVKESK. V was shortened by 5 bases and J by 7 bases, with 9 bases between the two germline ends. The CDR3 here is CASSAIGNTIYF. The CDR3 region has the DNA TGTGCCAGCAGCGCAATTGGGAACACCATATATTTT.

This chain uses TRBV27 with TRBJ2-7, with D tentatively TRBD2 (6 bases). V was trimmed by 5 bases and J by 2 bases, leaving 13 bases between them. The V gene's germline CDR1 is MNHEY and CDR2 SMNVEV (reference sequence). The CDR3 contains 14 residues. CDR3 in amino acids: CASSPQGGTYEQYF. In DNA form, the CDR3 reads TGTGCCAGCAGTCCCCAGGGAGGAACCTACGAGCAGTACTTC.

This chain connects TRBV28 to TRBJ2-7, with 8 bases lining up with TRBD2. With V trimmed by 5 bases and J by 2 bases, 8 bases remained unmatched. The CDR3 loop spans 15 amino acids. From germline, CDR1 is MDHEN and CDR2 SYDVKM. The CDR3, as DNA: TGTGCCAGCAGTAATCGGAAGCGGGAGACCTACGAGCAGTACTTC. Residues: CASSNRKRETYEQYF.

This chain links TRBV7-6 with TRBJ2-7, with D possibly TRBD2 on 6 matching bases. This CDR3 contains 15 residues. Germline CDR1 SGHVS, CDR2 FNYEAQ. V was shortened by 1 base and J by 4 bases, with 14 bases between the two germline ends. CDR3 nucleotides: TGTGCCAGCAGCTTAGGTGGCGGGAACCCATACGAGCAGTACTTC. The encoded protein is CASSLGGGNPYEQYF.

Points on this clone: This same CDR3 is encoded by further DNA sequences in the sample. J is TRBJ2-1 and V is TRBV6-5; 10 bases are a match to TRBD2. The CDR3 runs 14 residues. The V segment lost 4 bases and the J segment 3 bases; nucleotides outside the gene matches: 0. The germline V gene has CDR1 MNHEY and CDR2 SVGAGI. CDR3 amino acids: CASSLAGGYNEQFF. The CDR3, as DNA: TGTGCCAGCAGTTTAGCGGGAGGCTACAATGAGCAGTTCTTC.

This sequence joins TRBV18 and TRBJ1-2; TRBD1 matches 7 bases. J gave up 8 bases and V 6 bases, and 9 bases lay outside the gene matches. The CDR3 totals 13 residues. Germline assignment: CDR1 KGHSH and CDR2 LQKENI. The DNA of the CDR3 is TGTGCCAGCTCGTCGGACAGGCTGTACGGCTACACCTTC. Protein: CASSSDRLYGYTF.

The chain couples TRBV28 to TRBJ2-7; D uncertain. This CDR3 is built from 14 residues. Trimming stripped 5 bases from V and 1 base from J, with 12 bases between. Germline CDR1 reads MDHEN; CDR2 reads SYDVKM. The CDR3 here is CASSPLTFSYEQYF. The CDR3 coding sequence is TGTGCCAGCAGTCCCCTGACCTTTTCCTACGAGCAGTACTTC.

The chain links TRBV4-2 to TRBJ2-2, with no clear D. The germline V gene encodes CDR1 LGHNA and CDR2 YNFKEQ. The CDR3 contains 15 residues. The ends were cut back, 4 bases at V and 0 bases at J, with 9 bases in the middle. CDR3 nucleotide sequence: TGTGCCAGCAGCCCCCGATCACCGAACACCGGGGAGCTGTTTTTT. Its protein product is CASSPRSPNTGELFF.